This T cell receptor (beta chain) is from a study of cytomegalovirus exposure and HLA in healthy donors. Study outcomes and limitations: Despite most TCR sequences being rare, some public TCRs occurred in many donors. A later analysis associated 15,000 or so TCR beta sequences with HLA alleles at a 0.05 false discovery rate. In a later analysis, TCR beta V- and J-gene trimming showed a link to a missense DCLRE1C variant. Sequencing had likely introduced a cluster of highly shared sequence variants as an artifact.

On this clone: As yet, its antigen is unknown.

This CDR3 has 14 amino acids. Per the germline V gene, CDR1 is SEHNR and CDR2 is FQNEAQ (reference sequence). Trimming cost V 5 bases and J 1 base, with 12 bases left between them. Primers included in the PCR were 60 Vbeta and 13 Jbeta primers. Assay used: immunoSEQ multiplex PCR; TCRdb lists only in-frame clones, some missing. The sample lists over 150,000 clones, more than 85% occurring once. The sample was PBMCs. The V call is TRBV7-9, the J call TRBJ2-7; TRBD1 might be the D (5 bases). This sequence originates from a girl less than two years old in good health and CMV-seronegative. CDR3 loop: CASSPIQGSYEQYF. The CDR3 DNA is TGTGCCAGCAGCCCAATCCAGGGATCCTACGAGCAGTACTTC.